This TCR beta chain was profiled in a study of T cell responses to AZD1222 COVID-19 vaccine. In germline, CDR1 is MNHEY, CDR2 SVGEGT. V was cut by 5 bases and J by 6 bases, with 20 bases left in between. The CDR3 has 15 amino acids. The table came from immunoSEQ multiplex PCR; TCRdb's copy has only in-frame clones and leaves some out. The sample carries approximately 110,000 clones, about 93% recorded once. The receptor was isolated from an adult in good health. The material sequenced was peripheral blood, taken on day 0 of AZD1222 vaccination. The rearrangement uses TRBV6-2 or TRBV6-3 and TRBJ2-7, with a possible D match to TRBD1 (7 bases). In DNA, the CDR3 is TGTGCCAGCAGTCTCCAACTAGGAGGGGGCGCCGAGCAGTACTTC. It specifies CASSLQLGGGAEQYF.